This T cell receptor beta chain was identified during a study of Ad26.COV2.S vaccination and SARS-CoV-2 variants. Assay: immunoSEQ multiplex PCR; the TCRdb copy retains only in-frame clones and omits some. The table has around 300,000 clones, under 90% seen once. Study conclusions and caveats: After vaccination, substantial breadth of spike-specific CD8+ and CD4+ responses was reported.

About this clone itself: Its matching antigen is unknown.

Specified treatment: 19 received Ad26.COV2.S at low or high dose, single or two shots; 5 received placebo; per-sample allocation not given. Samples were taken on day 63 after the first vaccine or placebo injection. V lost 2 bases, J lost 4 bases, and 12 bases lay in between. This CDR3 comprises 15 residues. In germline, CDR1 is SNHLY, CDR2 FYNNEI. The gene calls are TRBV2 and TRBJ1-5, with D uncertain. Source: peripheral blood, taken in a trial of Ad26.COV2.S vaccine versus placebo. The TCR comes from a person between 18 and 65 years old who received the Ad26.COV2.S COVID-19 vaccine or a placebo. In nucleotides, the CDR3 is TGTGCCAGCAGTGAACAATCGGGAGGAAATCAGCCCCAGCATTTT. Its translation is CASSEQSGGNQPQHF.